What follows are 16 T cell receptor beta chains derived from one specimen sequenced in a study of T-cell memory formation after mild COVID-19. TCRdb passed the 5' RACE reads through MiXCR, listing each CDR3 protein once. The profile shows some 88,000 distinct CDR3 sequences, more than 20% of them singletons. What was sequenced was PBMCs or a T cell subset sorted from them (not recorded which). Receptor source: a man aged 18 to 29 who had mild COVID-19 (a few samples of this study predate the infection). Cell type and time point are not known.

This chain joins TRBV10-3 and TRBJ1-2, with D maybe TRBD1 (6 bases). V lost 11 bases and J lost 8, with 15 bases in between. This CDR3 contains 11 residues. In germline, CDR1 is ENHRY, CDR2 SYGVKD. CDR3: CAGQGSSGYTF. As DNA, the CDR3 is TGTGCCGGTCAGGGGTCTTCAGGCTACACCTTC.

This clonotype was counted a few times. The CDR3 region has the DNA TGTGCCAGCAGCCCCACAGGGATCTACCAAGAGACCCAGTACTTC. Residues: CASSPTGIYQETQYF. V usage is TRBV7-3 and J usage is TRBJ2-5; tentative D call: TRBD1 (6 bases). The CDR3 spans 15 residues. Germline V gene sequence: CDR1 SGHTA, CDR2 FQGTGA. Trimming left V 5 bases short and J 0 bases short, with 13 bases between.

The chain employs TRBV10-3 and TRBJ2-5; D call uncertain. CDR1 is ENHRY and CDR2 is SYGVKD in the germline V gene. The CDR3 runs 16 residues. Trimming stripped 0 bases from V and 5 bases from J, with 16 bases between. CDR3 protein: CAISESGAVPRETQYF. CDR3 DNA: TGTGCCATCAGTGAGTCAGGAGCCGTACCGAGGGAGACCCAGTACTTC.

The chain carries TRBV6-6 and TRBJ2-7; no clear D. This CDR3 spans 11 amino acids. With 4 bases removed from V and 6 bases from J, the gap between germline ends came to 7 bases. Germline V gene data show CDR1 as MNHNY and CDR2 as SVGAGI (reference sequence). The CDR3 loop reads CASSFYAEQYF. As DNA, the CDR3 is TGTGCCAGCAGTTTCTACGCCGAGCAGTACTTC.

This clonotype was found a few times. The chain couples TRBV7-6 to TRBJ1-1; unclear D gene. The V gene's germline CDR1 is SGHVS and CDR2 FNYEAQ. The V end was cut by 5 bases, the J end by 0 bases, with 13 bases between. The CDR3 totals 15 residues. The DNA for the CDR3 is TGTGCCAGCAGCCCCCCACAGATCATGAACACTGAAGCTTTCTTT. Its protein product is CASSPPQIMNTEAFF. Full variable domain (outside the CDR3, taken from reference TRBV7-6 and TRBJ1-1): GAGVSQSPRYKVTKRGQDVALRCDPISGHVSLYWYRQALGQGPEFLTYFNYEAQQDKSGLPNDRFSAERPEGSISTLTIQRTEQRDSAMYRCASSPPQIMNTEAFFGQGTRLTVV.

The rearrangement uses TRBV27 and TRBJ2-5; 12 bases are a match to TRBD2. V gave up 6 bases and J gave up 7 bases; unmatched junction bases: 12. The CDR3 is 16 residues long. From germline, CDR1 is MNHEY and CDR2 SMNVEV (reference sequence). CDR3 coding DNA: TGTGCCAGCAGCCCCGGAACTAGCGGGGGGTTTGGGACCCAGTACTTC. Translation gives CASSPGTSGGFGTQYF.

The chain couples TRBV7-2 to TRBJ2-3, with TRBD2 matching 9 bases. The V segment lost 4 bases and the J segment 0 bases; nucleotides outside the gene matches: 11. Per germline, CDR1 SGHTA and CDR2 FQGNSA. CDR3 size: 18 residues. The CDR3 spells CASSSRYNSGSSTDTQYF. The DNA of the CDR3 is TGTGCCAGCAGCTCACGATACAATAGCGGGAGTAGCACAGATACGCAGTATTTT.

CDR3 nucleotides: TGTGCCAGCAGCTTAGCCAAGGAGGGGGTCGGGGCCAACGTCCTGACTTTC. Translating it yields CASSLAKEGVGANVLTF. V usage is TRBV7-9 and J usage is TRBJ2-6, with D tentatively TRBD1 or TRBD2 (6 bases each). The CDR3 runs 17 residues. Trimming took 0 bases from V and 4 from J, leaving 13 bases between them. Germline values: CDR1 SEHNR, CDR2 FQNEAQ (reference sequence).

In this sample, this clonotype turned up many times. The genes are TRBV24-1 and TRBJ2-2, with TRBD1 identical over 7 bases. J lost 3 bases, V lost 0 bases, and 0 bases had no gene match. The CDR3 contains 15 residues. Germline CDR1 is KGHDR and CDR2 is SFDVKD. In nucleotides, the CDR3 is TGTGCCACCAGTGATTTGGACAGGGACACCGGGGAGCTGTTTTTT. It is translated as CATSDLDRDTGELFF.

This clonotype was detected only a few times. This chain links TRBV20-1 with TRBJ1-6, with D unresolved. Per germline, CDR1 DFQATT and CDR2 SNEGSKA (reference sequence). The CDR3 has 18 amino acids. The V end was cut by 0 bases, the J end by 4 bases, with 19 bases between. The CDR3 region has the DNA TGCAGTGCTAGAGATCGGGAGACTTCAGAGTTGTATAATTCACCCCTCCACTTT. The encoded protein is CSARDRETSELYNSPLHF.

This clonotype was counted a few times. CDR3 amino acids: CAIIQRDNPYEQYF. The CDR3 bases are TGTGCCATCATCCAGCGGGACAACCCTTACGAGCAGTACTTC. The chain recombines TRBV7-9 with TRBJ2-7; D may be TRBD2 (7 bases). The germline V gene encodes CDR1 SEHNR and CDR2 FQNEAQ (reference sequence). Trimming removed 10 bases from V and 4 bases from J, with 20 bases in between. The CDR3 runs 14 residues.

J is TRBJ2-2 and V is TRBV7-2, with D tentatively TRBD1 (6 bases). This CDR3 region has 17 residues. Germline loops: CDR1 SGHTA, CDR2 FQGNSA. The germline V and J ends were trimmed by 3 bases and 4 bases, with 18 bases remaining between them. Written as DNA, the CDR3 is TGTGCCAGCAGCTTTATTCCAGGGGACCGAGGCACCGGGGAGCTGTTTTTT. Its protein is CASSFIPGDRGTGELFF. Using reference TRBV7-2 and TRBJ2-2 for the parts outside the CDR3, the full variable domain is GAGVSQSPSNKVTEKGKDVELRCDPISGHTALYWYRQSLGQGLEFLIYFQGNSAPDKSGLPSDRFSAERTGGSVSTLTIQRTQQEDSAVYLCASSFIPGDRGTGELFFGEGSRLTVL.

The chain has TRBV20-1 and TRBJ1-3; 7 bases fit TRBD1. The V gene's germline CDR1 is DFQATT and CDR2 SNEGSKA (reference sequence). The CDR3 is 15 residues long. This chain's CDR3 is CSARDRRLSGNTIYF. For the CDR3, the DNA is TGCAGCGCAAGGGACAGACGCCTCTCTGGAAACACCATATATTTT.

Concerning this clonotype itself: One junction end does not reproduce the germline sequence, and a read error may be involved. The CDR3: CAGSLSTELEQFF. CDR3 coding DNA: TGTGCCGGCAGCCTAAGCACGGAACTAGAGCAGTTCTTC. The V gene is TRBV12-3 or TRBV12-4, the J gene TRBJ2-1, with D unclear. The CDR3 consists of 13 residues.

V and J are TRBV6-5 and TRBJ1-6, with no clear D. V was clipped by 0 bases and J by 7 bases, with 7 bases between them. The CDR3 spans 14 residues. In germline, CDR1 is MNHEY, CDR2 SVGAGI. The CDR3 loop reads CASSYSVENSPLHF. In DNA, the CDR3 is TGTGCCAGCAGTTACTCGGTCGAAAATTCACCCCTCCACTTT.

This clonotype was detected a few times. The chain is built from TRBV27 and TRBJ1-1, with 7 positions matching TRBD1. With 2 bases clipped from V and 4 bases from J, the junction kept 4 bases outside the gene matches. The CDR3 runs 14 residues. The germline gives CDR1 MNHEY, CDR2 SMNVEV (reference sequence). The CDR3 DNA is TGTGCCAGCAGTTTAGAAGGGGGCCCCACTGAAGCTTTCTTT. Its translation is CASSLEGGPTEAFF.